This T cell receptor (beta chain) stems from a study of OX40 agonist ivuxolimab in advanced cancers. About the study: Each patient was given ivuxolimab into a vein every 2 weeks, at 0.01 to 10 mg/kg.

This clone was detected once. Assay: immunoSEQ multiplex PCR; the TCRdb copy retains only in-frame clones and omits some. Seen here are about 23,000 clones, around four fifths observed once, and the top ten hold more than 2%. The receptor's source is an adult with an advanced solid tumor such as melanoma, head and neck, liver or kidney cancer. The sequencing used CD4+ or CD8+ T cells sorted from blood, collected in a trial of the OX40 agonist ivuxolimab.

The DNA for the CDR3 is TGTGCCACCAGCAGAAGGGGACACTCGAACACTGAAGCTTTCTTT. Its protein product is CATSRRGHSNTEAFF. The gene calls are TRBV15 and TRBJ1-1, with D tentatively TRBD1 (6 bases). The CDR3 runs 15 residues. Per germline, CDR1 LNHNV and CDR2 YYDKDF (reference sequence). Trimming left V 2 bases short and J 1 base short, with 11 bases between.